This T cell receptor beta chain originates from a study of cytomegalovirus exposure and HLA in healthy donors. In the case of this clone: In the same sample, other DNA sequences code for this CDR3.

13 Jbeta primers and 60 Vbeta primers were used for the PCR. Clones were read by immunoSEQ multiplex PCR, and TCRdb kept only the in-frame ones, dropping some. Counted here are some 150,000 clones, 80% occurring once; the ten biggest clones make up about 4.3%. CDR1 and CDR2 from the germline V gene are SGHTA and FQGTGA. Trimming stripped 2 bases from V and 2 bases from J, with 11 bases between. The CDR3 has 15 residues. This TCR derives from a man aged 25 to 40 in good health and CMV-seronegative. V is TRBV7-3 and J is TRBJ2-3; D perhaps matches TRBD2 (6 bases). Source material: PBMCs. In DNA, the CDR3 is TGTGCCAGCAGCTTAGGGCTAGCGAACACAGATACGCAGTATTTT. Translation gives CASSLGLANTDTQYF. The entire variable domain, with the rest obtained from reference TRBV7-3 and TRBJ2-3, is as follows: GAGVSQTPSNKVTEKGKYVELRCDPISGHTALYWYRQSLGQGPEFLIYFQGTGAADDSGLPNDRFFAVRPEGSVSTLKIQRTERGDSAVYLCASSLGLANTDTQYFGPGTRLTVL.